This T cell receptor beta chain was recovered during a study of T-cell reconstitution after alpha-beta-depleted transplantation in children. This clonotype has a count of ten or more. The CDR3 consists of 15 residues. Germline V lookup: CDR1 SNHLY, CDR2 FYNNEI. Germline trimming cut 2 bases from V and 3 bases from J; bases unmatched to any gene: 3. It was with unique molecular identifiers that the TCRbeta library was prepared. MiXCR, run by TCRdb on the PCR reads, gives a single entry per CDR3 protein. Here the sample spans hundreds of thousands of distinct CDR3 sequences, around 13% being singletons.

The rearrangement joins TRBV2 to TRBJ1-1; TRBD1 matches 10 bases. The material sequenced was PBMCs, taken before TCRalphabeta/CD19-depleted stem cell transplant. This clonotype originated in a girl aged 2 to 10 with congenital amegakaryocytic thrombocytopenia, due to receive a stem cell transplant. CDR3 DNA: TGTGCCAGCAGTGAATGGACAGGGGGTTACACTGAAGCTTTCTTT. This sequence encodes CASSEWTGGYTEAFF.